The 9 T cell receptor beta chains below come from one sample, sequenced in a study of breast tumors, draining lymph nodes, adjacent tissues. TCRdb processed the multiplex PCR reads anew with MiXCR; each CDR3 protein has one entry. The repertoire consists of about 24,000 distinct CDR3 sequences, with approximately 70% occurring once and the leading ten covering less than 25%. The sequenced sample consisted of tumor-adjacent breast tissue. The receptor source for this set is a female donor with breast cancer. Some clones in this sample may be carry-over from other donors' samples.

J is TRBJ2-7 and V is TRBV20-1; 8 positions match TRBD1. The V gene's germline CDR1 is DFQATT and CDR2 SNEGSKA (reference sequence). CDR3 size: 15 residues. The junction had 16 bases not matched to a gene; V was cut back by 5 bases and J by 7 bases. The CDR3 DNA sequence: TGCAGTGCTCCCCTGGGGCCGACAGGGGTTGGGGAGCAGTACTTC. As protein: CSAPLGPTGVGEQYF.

This clonotype was recorded a few times. This chain joins TRBV2 and TRBJ1-6, with no clear D. The CDR3 consists of 11 residues. V shed 2 bases and J shed 18 bases, with 11 bases lying between them. CDR1 SNHLY and CDR2 FYNNEI come from the germline V gene. The CDR3 nucleotides read TGTGCCAGCAGTGAATCGGCCAGGAGCCACTTT. It is translated as CASSESARSHF.

This sequence joins TRBV7-8 and TRBJ2-7, with D perhaps matching TRBD2 (6 bases). This CDR3 has 12 amino acids. Trimming cost V 4 bases and J 7 bases, with 11 bases left between them. The germline CDR1 and CDR2 sequences are SGHVS and FQNEAQ. The CDR3 nucleotides are TGTGCCAGCAGCTACGACCGGGGGGAGCAGTACTTC. As protein: CASSYDRGEQYF. Using reference TRBV7-8 and TRBJ2-7 for the parts outside the CDR3, the full variable domain is GAGVSQSPRYKVAKRGQDVALRCDPISGHVSLFWYQQALGQGPEFLTYFQNEAQLDKSGLPSDRFFAERPEGSVSTLKIQRTQQEDSAVYLCASSYDRGEQYFGPGTRLTVT.

The chain couples TRBV27 to TRBJ1-6; 10 bases line up with TRBD1. Germline V gene lookup returns CDR1 MNHEY and CDR2 SMNVEV (reference sequence). V gave up 5 bases and J gave up 7 bases; unmatched junction bases: 5. The length of the CDR3 is 15 residues. This chain's CDR3 is CASSPWDRGNSPLHF. The CDR3 bases are TGTGCCAGCAGTCCGTGGGACAGGGGCAATTCACCCCTCCACTTT.

This clonotype has more than one count but fewer than ten. V is TRBV12-3 or TRBV12-4 and J is TRBJ2-7, with 7 bases lining up with TRBD2. This CDR3 is built from 12 residues. V lost 6 bases, J lost 3 bases, and 2 bases stayed unmatched. The CDR3 protein is CASSRDYYEQYF. The CDR3 bases are TGTGCCAGCAGCCGGGACTACTACGAGCAGTACTTC.

Of note for this clonotype: The junction shows a germline mismatch at one end, possibly a read error. The chain couples TRBV18 to TRBJ2-1, with D perhaps TRBD1 (6 bases). Germline V lookup: CDR1 KGHSH, CDR2 LQKENI. The CDR3 extends over 15 amino acids. CDR3 nucleotide sequence: TGTGCCAGCTCAACCCAGGGGACGGATTACAATGAGCAGTCCTTC. Encoded protein: CASSTQGTDYNEQSF.

This clonotype appeared many times. This chain uses TRBV5-5 with TRBJ2-3; D remains ambiguous. This CDR3 is built from 13 residues. The V and J ends lost 1 base and 6 bases respectively, with 9 bases between them. From germline, CDR1 is SGHKS and CDR2 YYEKEE (reference sequence). DNA for the CDR3: TGTGCCAGCAGCTTGAGTTTTGGCGATACGCAGTATTTT. It specifies CASSLSFGDTQYF.

This chain joins TRBV5-1 and TRBJ2-2, with D unresolved. The V end lost 4 bases, the J end lost 4 bases, and 11 bases lay between the germline ends. The CDR3 covers 14 residues. CDR1 is SGHRS, CDR2 YFSETQ, per germline. The CDR3 sequence: CASSKPELTGELFF. The CDR3 DNA reads TGCGCCAGCAGCAAGCCAGAGCTCACCGGGGAGCTGTTTTTT.

The chain links TRBV4-2 to TRBJ2-7; 11 bases map to TRBD2. CDR1 is LGHNA, CDR2 YNFKEQ, per germline. Trimming took 6 bases from V and 5 from J; bases not matched to a gene: 9. The CDR3 totals 15 residues. The CDR3 loop reads CASRSLAGAAHEQYF. CDR3 nucleotides: TGTGCCAGCAGGTCACTAGCGGGGGCCGCCCACGAGCAGTACTTC.